These T cell receptor beta chains were read from a single sample in a study of T cells after yellow fever vaccination. TCRdb redid the calling of the 5' RACE reads with MiXCR, one entry per CDR3 protein. Of tens of thousands of distinct CDR3 sequences in the sample, 5% to 6% were seen once. The material was PBMCs, either bulk or a sorted T-cell subset (CD4+, CD8+, memory, or dextramer-sorted; not recorded which), obtained 15 days after the yellow fever booster vaccination. The source is a man aged 25-45 years who received the YFV17D yellow fever vaccine. Each CDR3 is given with its conserved first and last residue. A D gene is named only where the DNA matches it firmly. Size is stated for part of the rows, as once, few or many counts, or as a class when the clone is expanded.

d_call: NA
j_call: TRBJ1-1
v_call: TRBV4-2
clone_size: many
cdr3_aa: CASSQEWRQVGTEAFF
cdr3_nt: TGTGCCAGCAGCCAAGAATGGCGGCAGGTCGGCACTGAAGCTTTCTTT

d_call: NA
j_call: TRBJ2-5
v_call: TRBV10-3
clone_size: many
cdr3_aa: CAISGQPQETQYF
cdr3_nt: TGTGCCATCAGTGGCCAGCCCCAAGAGACCCAGTACTTC

d_call: TRBD2
j_call: TRBJ2-3
v_call: TRBV20-1
clone_size: many
cdr3_aa: CSARRERVNTQYF
cdr3_nt: TGCAGTGCTAGGCGGGAGCGTGTAAATACGCAGTATTTT

d_call: NA
j_call: TRBJ2-1
v_call: TRBV12-3/TRBV12-4
clone_size: many
cdr3_aa: CASSQYGPTYEQFF
cdr3_nt: TGTGCCAGCAGCCAGTATGGCCCCACATATGAGCAGTTCTTC

d_call: NA
j_call: TRBJ1-6
v_call: TRBV20-1
clone_size: few
cdr3_aa: CSASPGPSTAGSPLHF
cdr3_nt: TGCAGTGCTAGCCCCGGGCCGTCTACGGCCGGTTCACCCCTCCACTTT

d_call: NA
j_call: TRBJ2-3
v_call: TRBV7-2
clone_size: many
cdr3_aa: CASSFGGATDTQYF
cdr3_nt: TGTGCCAGCAGCTTTGGCGGTGCCACAGATACGCAGTATTTT

d_call: NA
j_call: TRBJ2-7
v_call: TRBV7-8
clone_size: many
cdr3_aa: CASSTVSAYEQYF
cdr3_nt: TGTGCCAGCAGCACTGTGTCTGCCTACGAGCAGTACTTC

d_call: NA
j_call: TRBJ2-7
v_call: TRBV20-1
clone_size: many
cdr3_aa: CSSQTDTYEQYF
cdr3_nt: TGCAGTTCCCAGACGGACACCTACGAGCAGTACTTC

d_call: TRBD2
j_call: TRBJ2-3
v_call: TRBV20-1
clone_size: many
cdr3_aa: CSASLAETSTDTQYF
cdr3_nt: TGCAGTGCTAGCCTAGCGGAGACTAGCACAGATACGCAGTATTTT

d_call: NA
j_call: TRBJ1-4
v_call: TRBV20-1
clone_size: many
cdr3_aa: CSARDSRGLVKTNEKLFF
cdr3_nt: TGCAGTGCTAGAGATTCCAGGGGACTCGTCAAAACTAATGAAAAACTGTTTTTT

d_call: TRBD1
j_call: TRBJ2-5
v_call: TRBV11-2
clone_size: many
cdr3_aa: CASSLTGYEETQYF
cdr3_nt: TGTGCCAGCAGCTTGACAGGGTATGAGGAGACCCAGTACTTC

d_call: NA
j_call: TRBJ2-7
v_call: TRBV23-1
clone_size: few
cdr3_aa: CASSHDTPIRGKTITYEQYF
cdr3_nt: TGCGCCAGCAGTCACGATACACCTATCAGGGGAAAGACGATTACCTACGAGCAGTACTTC

d_call: NA
j_call: TRBJ2-6
v_call: TRBV5-6
clone_size: NA
cdr3_aa: CASSSGSGANVLTF
cdr3_nt: TGTGCCAGCAGCTCCGGCTCTGGGGCCAACGTCCTGACTTTC

d_call: NA
j_call: TRBJ2-5
v_call: TRBV7-2
clone_size: many
cdr3_aa: CASSLGGGAGETQYF
cdr3_nt: TGTGCCAGCAGCTTAGGAGGGGGCGCGGGGGAGACCCAGTACTTC

d_call: NA
j_call: TRBJ1-6
v_call: TRBV18
clone_size: NA
cdr3_aa: CASSPSRTNSPLHF
cdr3_nt: TGTGCCAGCTCACCAAGCCGAACGAATTCACCCCTCCACTTT

d_call: NA
j_call: TRBJ2-1
v_call: TRBV10-3
clone_size: many
cdr3_aa: CAITAGTDGWNEQFF
cdr3_nt: TGTGCCATCACAGCCGGGACTGATGGCTGGAATGAGCAGTTCTTC

d_call: NA
j_call: TRBJ1-6
v_call: TRBV6-2/TRBV6-3
clone_size: many
cdr3_aa: CASSKVPSYYNSPLHF
cdr3_nt: TGTGCCAGCAGTAAAGTGCCGTCCTACTATAATTCACCCCTCCACTTT

d_call: NA
j_call: TRBJ1-1
v_call: TRBV12-3/TRBV12-4
clone_size: NA
cdr3_aa: CASSFRRLNTEAFF
cdr3_nt: TGTGCCAGCAGTTTCAGGAGACTGAACACTGAAGCTTTCTTT

d_call: NA
j_call: TRBJ1-1
v_call: TRBV19
clone_size: many
cdr3_aa: CASSWGTEAFF
cdr3_nt: TGTGCCAGTAGTTGGGGGACTGAAGCTTTCTTT

d_call: NA
j_call: TRBJ2-3
v_call: TRBV24-1
clone_size: many
cdr3_aa: CATSDPGRDTQYF
cdr3_nt: TGTGCCACCAGTGACCCTGGGCGAGATACGCAGTATTTT

d_call: NA
j_call: TRBJ2-1
v_call: TRBV7-2
clone_size: many
cdr3_aa: CASSFPNGNEQFF
cdr3_nt: TGTGCCAGCAGCTTTCCCAATGGCAATGAGCAGTTCTTC

d_call: NA
j_call: TRBJ2-7
v_call: TRBV20-1
clone_size: many
cdr3_aa: CSARDGPDEQYF
cdr3_nt: TGCAGTGCTAGAGATGGGCCCGACGAGCAGTACTTC

d_call: NA
j_call: TRBJ1-4
v_call: TRBV18
clone_size: many
cdr3_aa: CASSPSLAYSANEKLFF
cdr3_nt: TGTGCCAGCTCACCATCCTTGGCCTACAGCGCCAATGAAAAACTGTTTTTT

d_call: TRBD2
j_call: TRBJ2-2
v_call: TRBV30
clone_size: many
cdr3_aa: CAGSEGRLAGGRELFF
cdr3_nt: TGTGCCGGAAGCGAGGGCCGTTTAGCGGGAGGGAGGGAGCTGTTTTTT

d_call: TRBD1
j_call: TRBJ1-4
v_call: TRBV11-2
clone_size: many
cdr3_aa: CASSLRGTGEEKLFF
cdr3_nt: TGTGCCAGCAGCTTGCGCGGGACAGGGGAGGAAAAACTGTTTTTT